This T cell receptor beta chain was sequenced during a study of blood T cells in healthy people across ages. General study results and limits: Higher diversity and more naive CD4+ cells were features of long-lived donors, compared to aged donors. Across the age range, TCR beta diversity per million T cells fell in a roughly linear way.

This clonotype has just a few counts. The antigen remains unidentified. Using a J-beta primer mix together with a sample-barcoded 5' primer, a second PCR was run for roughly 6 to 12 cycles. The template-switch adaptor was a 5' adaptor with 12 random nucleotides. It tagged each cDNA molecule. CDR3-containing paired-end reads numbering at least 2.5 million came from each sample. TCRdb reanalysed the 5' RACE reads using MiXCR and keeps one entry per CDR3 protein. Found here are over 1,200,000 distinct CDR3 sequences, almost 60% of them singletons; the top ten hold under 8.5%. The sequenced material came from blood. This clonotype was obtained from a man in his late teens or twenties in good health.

The CDR3 nucleotides read TGTGCCAGCAGCGCTACCCGGGAGGGAAGGTCCTACGAGCAGTACTTC. Its protein product is CASSATREGRSYEQYF. This chain connects TRBV12-3 or TRBV12-4 to TRBJ2-7, with 8 bases aligning to TRBD2. V was clipped by 6 bases and J by 1 base; unmatched bases: 11. The length of the CDR3 is 16 residues.